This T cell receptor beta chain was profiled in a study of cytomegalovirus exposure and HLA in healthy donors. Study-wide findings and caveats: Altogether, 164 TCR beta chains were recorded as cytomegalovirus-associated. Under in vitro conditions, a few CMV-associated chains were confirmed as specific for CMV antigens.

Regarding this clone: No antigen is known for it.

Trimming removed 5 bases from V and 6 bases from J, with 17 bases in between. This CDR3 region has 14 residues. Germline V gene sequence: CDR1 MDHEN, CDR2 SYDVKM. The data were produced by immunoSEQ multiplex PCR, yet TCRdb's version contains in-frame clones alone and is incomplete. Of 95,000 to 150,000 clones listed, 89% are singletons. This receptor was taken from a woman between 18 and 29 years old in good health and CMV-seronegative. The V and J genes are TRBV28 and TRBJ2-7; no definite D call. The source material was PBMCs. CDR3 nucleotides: TGTGCCAGCAGTCGAAACAGTCCTCTATCCGAGCAGTACTTC. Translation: CASSRNSPLSEQYF.